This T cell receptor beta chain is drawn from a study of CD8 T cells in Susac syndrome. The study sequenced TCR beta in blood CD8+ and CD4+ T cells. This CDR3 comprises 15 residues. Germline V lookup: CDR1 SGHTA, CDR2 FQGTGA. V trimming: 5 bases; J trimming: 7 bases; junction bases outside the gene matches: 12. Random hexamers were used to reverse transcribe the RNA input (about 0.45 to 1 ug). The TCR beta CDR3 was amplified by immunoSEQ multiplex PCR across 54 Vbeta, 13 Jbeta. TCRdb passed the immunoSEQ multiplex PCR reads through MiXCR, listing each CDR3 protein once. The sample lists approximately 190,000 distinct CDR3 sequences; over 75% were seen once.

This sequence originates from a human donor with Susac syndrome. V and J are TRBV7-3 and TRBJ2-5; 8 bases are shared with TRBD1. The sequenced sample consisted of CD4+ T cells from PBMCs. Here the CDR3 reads CASSPEDRVGGTQYF. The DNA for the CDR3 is TGTGCCAGCAGCCCTGAGGACAGGGTAGGAGGGACCCAGTACTTC. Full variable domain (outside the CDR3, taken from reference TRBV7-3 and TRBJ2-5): GAGVSQTPSNKVTEKGKYVELRCDPISGHTALYWYRQSLGQGPEFLIYFQGTGAADDSGLPNDRFFAVRPEGSVSTLKIQRTERGDSAVYLCASSPEDRVGGTQYFGPGTRLLVL.